A single TCR beta chain is shown here with its context. Its antigen is undetermined. Unique molecular identifiers had been added to the TCR beta cDNA libraries. TCRdb re-analysed the PCR reads in MiXCR, keeping a single row per CDR3 protein. This table has roughly 600,000 distinct CDR3 sequences, about 40% appearing once. This sample was included in a study of post-analysis software for immune sequencing data. The V gene end was trimmed by 0 bases and the J gene end by 2 bases; junction bases not matched to a gene: 1. Germline V lookup: CDR1 MGHRA, CDR2 YSYEKL. The CDR3 contains 15 residues. Broader study findings: Controls had lower frequencies than patients of five or six TRBV segments, which included TRBV5-6, TRBV5-1 and TRBV20-1. For normalized Chao1 diversity, multiple sclerosis patients scored significantly lower than controls did.

The receptor's source is a girl aged 10 to 17 with multiple sclerosis. This rearrangement joins TRBV4-1 to TRBJ2-1; 7 bases fit TRBD2. The sequenced sample was blood. This chain's CDR3 is CASSQDAGAYNEQFF. In nucleotides, the CDR3 is TGCGCCAGCAGCCAAGATGCGGGGGCCTACAATGAGCAGTTCTTC.